The 4 T cell receptor beta chains listed next were all sequenced from one sample in a study of control samples from healthy donors and cancer patients. Repertoires were generated with immunoSEQ multiplex PCR, while TCRdb's copy carries only in-frame clones and drops some. The sample includes roughly 100,000 clones, 83% of them seen just once. The sample comprised blood. All receptors come from a woman aged 45-59 years in good health.

V is TRBV6-5 and J is TRBJ1-5; 8 bases are a match to TRBD1. J was trimmed by 7 bases and V by 7 bases; bases with no gene match: 6. CDR1 and CDR2 (germline): MNHEY, SVGAGI. The CDR3 is made up of 13 amino acids. The CDR3 region is CASKGQGGQPQHF. The DNA of the CDR3 is TGTGCCAGCAAAGGACAGGGAGGCCAGCCCCAGCATTTT.

Written as DNA, the CDR3 is TGTGCCAGCAGCTTAAAGGGGACTAACTATGGCTACACCTTC. Amino acid sequence: CASSLKGTNYGYTF. The chain combines TRBV11-3 with TRBJ1-2, with D possibly TRBD1 on 5 matching bases. The V end lost 2 bases, the J end lost 0 bases, and 7 bases lay between the germline ends. CDR1 and CDR2 (germline): SGHNT, YENEEA. The CDR3 runs to 14 residues.

The chain combines TRBV27 with TRBJ2-7; no reliable D call. Germline loops: CDR1 MNHEY, CDR2 SMNVEV (reference sequence). The length of the CDR3 is 14 residues. The V end was cut by 3 bases, the J end by 0 bases, with 9 bases between. For the CDR3, the DNA is TGTGCCAGCAGTTTGCAGTCAGGCTCCTACGAGCAGTACTTC. This gives the protein CASSLQSGSYEQYF.

This sequence joins TRBV19 and TRBJ2-1; 15 bases are a match to TRBD2. Germline values: CDR1 LNHDA, CDR2 SQIVND (reference sequence). The CDR3 runs 15 residues. Trimming removed 4 bases from V and 12 bases from J; junction bases left unmatched: 7. CDR3 protein: CASSTLGLAGGWQFF. The CDR3, as DNA: TGTGCCAGTAGTACCTTAGGACTAGCGGGAGGGTGGCAGTTCTTC.